This T cell receptor beta chain emerged from a study of PD-L1 blockade in urothelial cancer listed by TCRdb under 2017. At the level of the whole study: Therapy was started in 2014 for all patients, and atezolizumab 1,200 mg was administered intravenously every 3 weeks. Pretreatment blood TCR-seq was available for nearly 30 patients, at least one posttreatment blood collection was obtained for about 25 patients, and tumor TCR-seq was available for about 25 patients. Pretreatment tumor samples, along with matched peripheral blood serially collected before and after atezolizumab treatment, were subjected to TCR sequencing. Blood samples gave median yields of about 150,000 T cells and 65,000 to 85,000 unique TCRs, along with a median clonality of about 0.084. In the same patients, pretreatment tumors underwent whole exome sequencing and RNA sequencing in addition to TCR sequencing. The study was an exploratory multi-omic analysis of somatic, immune and clinical correlates of response to PD-L1 blockade with atezolizumab in urothelial cancer. Blood samples were analyzed 3 weeks after the start of treatment (second dose) and 6 weeks after the start of treatment. Durable clinical benefit was defined as a progression-free survival longer than 6 months, and TCR features were additionally tested against progression-free survival and overall survival. Durable clinical benefit was achieved by nine patients and was not achieved by 20 patients. Patients had an ECOG performance status of 0 or 1 and had received between 0 and 3 prior chemotherapy regimens. About 85% of the 29 patients were males with bladder-origin urothelial cancer, and about 65% of the roughly 30 reported a prior smoking history.

Synthetic TCR analog templates were spiked into each PCR to estimate absolute template abundance from read counts. The immunoSEQ assay was used to amplify TCRbeta CDR3 regions from genomic DNA with bias-controlled V and J gene primers. Sequencing of rearranged TCRbeta segments was performed at approximately 20X coverage. From the authors' description of their analysis: Sequencing errors were corrected by clustering, and CDR3s were annotated against IMGT so that V, D and J genes could be assigned. Only productive TCRbeta rearrangements were used in downstream analyses, excluding out-of-frame or stop-codon sequences. To compute clonality, Shannon entropy was normalized by the log of the number of unique productive sequences and then subtracted from one. Fisher's exact test with Benjamini-Hochberg correction, at a threshold of adjusted p below 0.01, was used to find clones that differed between time points or between blood and tumor. TCRdb retrieved this table from immuneACCESS and kept in-frame rearrangements only. Not all clones are present; in checked studies, unresolved V genes account for under half, and no reason is known for the remainder. V, J and clone size are those of that table, while D and trimming were read from the DNA. The sample has 55,000 or so clones on record, 84% of them singletons. Clones ranked in the top ten supply 5.5% to 7.5% of the sample.

The cohort comprised approximately 30 patients with locally advanced or metastatic urothelial carcinoma treated at Memorial Sloan Kettering on a trial protocol. Peripheral blood mononuclear cells were collected pretreatment and during treatment, with between 1 and 8 total time points obtained per patient. The Qiagen DNeasy Blood extraction kit was used to purify genomic DNA from total PBMCs and tumor samples. PBMCs were collected pretreatment and during treatment, and were isolated and stored as previously described. On the study overall, not on this receptor specifically: At 3 weeks after the start of treatment, tumor-associated TCR clones in peripheral blood had expanded more in patients with durable benefit (n of about 20, p = 0.022). A pretreatment peripheral blood TCR clonality below the median was linked to improved progression-free and overall survival. Small sample size (n ≈ 29) and many exploratory analyses mean the results are intended to be hypothesis-generating.

The germline V gene (reference sequence) gives CDR1 as DFQATT and CDR2 as SNEGSKA. The CDR3 has 11 amino acids, counting the end cysteine and phenylalanine. Solely the CDR3 DNA is kept, with 33 bases framed from the first base. V is shortened by 3 bases, J by 8 bases, and the region joining them spans 8 bases. Note on this clone: It lacks a known antigen. Base qualities are not at hand, and no much larger clone is one base apart.

Sequencing was performed on PBMCs, taken around atezolizumab (anti-PD-L1) treatment. Recombination linked TRBV20-1 to TRBJ1-3; the D gene cannot be named for sure. The sequence derives from a man aged 35-49 years with urothelial cancer. CDR3 reads: CSASLRDTIYF. The nucleotide sequence reads as follows: TGCAGTGCTAGCCTCCGAGACACCATATATTTT.